Described below is a single T cell receptor beta chain sequence and its context. Its cognate antigen has yet to be identified. Base qualities are missing; no much larger clone stands one base away. The CDR3 regions of human TCRbeta chains were subjected to immunosequencing. In the source study's methods: TCRs in the repertoires were compared against a reference library of SARS-CoV-2-specific TCRs that had been generated with the MIRA antigen-specificity platform. Breadth was defined as the fraction of unique TCRs that were SARS-CoV-2-associated. Depth was defined as the fraction of total T cells that were SARS-CoV-2-associated. Using the MIRA data, each spike-specific TCR was assigned both to the spike region to which the TCR was reactive and to a CD4 or CD8 class. Log10-transformed breadth and depth values were compared by one-way ANOVA with Sidak's multiple comparisons tests. This is the immuneACCESS table as TCRdb keeps it, with only in-frame sequences that have V and J called. A part of the clones is gone; compared with another copy, unresolved V genes explain less than half, and the rest is unexplained. Clone size and the V and J calls come from that table; the DNA yielded D and trimming. Here the sample has some 110,000 clones; approximately 86% occur a single time. The top ten hold 17% of the sample.

These data come from a study of T cell responses to AZD1222 COVID-19 vaccine (dated by TCRdb to about 2021). Context from the whole study: A total of about 230 trial participants underwent TCR sequencing, of whom some 210 received two doses of AZD1222 and about 26 received two doses of the MenACWY control vaccine. Trial participants were enrolled by age into 18-55, 56-69 and 70-plus year subgroups, with about 150, 27 and 61 TCR-sequenced participants respectively. The investigation overall reported the following: In the small 56-69-year group, the increase in depth fell short of significance, most likely because of low power. Because no day 14 peak-response samples were available, repertoires were characterized only after the peak T cell response. Nearly half of unique spike-specific TCRs reportedly recognized epitopes outside regions mutated in the B.1.351 and B.1.1.7 variants. The whole spike protein was spanned by vaccine-associated CD4 TCRs, and dominant responses were seen in regions 160-218 and 743-854. After two AZD1222 doses, both the breadth and the depth of spike-specific TCRs were significantly higher than at day 0 and than in MenACWY recipients. Conclusions about previously exposed vaccinees are limited, since just 5 to 7 AZD1222 recipients were seropositive for SARS-CoV-2 at baseline. Participants were mostly white British, with more females than males. The authors suggested clonal diversity may have been underestimated.

The CDR3 numbers 14 residues from cysteine through phenylalanine. Only the CDR3 DNA is retained, 42 bases long and in frame from the first base. CDR1 and CDR2, per the germline V gene, are SGHDT and YYEEEE. V sheds 3 bases and J sheds 2 bases, leaving 12 bases between their ends. The meaning of the sample's time point label: about 28 days (+/-7) after the second vaccine dose. AZD1222 recipients with second doses at about 4 weeks or about 12 weeks were pooled, because spike-specific TCR depth and breadth did not differ between schedules. Vaccinee samples came from UK trials COV001 and COV002, including a single-blind randomized controlled phase 2/3 trial of AZD1222 (ChAdOx1 nCoV-19) in healthy adults. Trial participant PBMC samples were collected at day 0 and day 28 after the second dose for TCRbeta chain sequencing.

The sample consisted of peripheral blood, taken 28 days after the second AZD1222 dose. The V and J genes are TRBV5-6 and TRBJ2-7; perhaps TRBD2 is the D gene, with 5 bases matching. The TCR sequence derives from an adult who received the AZD1222 COVID-19 vaccine. The CDR3 reads as follows: CASSSPPGTYEQYF. The nucleotide sequence reads TGTGCCAGCAGCTCCCCCCCGGGGACCTACGAGCAGTACTTC.